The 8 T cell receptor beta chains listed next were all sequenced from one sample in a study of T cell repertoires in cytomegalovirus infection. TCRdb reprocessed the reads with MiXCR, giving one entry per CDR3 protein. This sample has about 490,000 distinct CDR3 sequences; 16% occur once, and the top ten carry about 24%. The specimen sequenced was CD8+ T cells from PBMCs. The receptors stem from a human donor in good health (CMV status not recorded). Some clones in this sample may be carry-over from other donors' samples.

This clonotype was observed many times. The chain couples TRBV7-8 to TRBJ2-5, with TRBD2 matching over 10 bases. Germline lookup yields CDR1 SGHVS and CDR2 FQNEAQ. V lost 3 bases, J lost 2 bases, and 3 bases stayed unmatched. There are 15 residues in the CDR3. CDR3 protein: CASSFRTSGQETQYF. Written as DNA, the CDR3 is TGTGCCAGCAGCTTTAGGACTAGCGGTCAAGAGACCCAGTACTTC.

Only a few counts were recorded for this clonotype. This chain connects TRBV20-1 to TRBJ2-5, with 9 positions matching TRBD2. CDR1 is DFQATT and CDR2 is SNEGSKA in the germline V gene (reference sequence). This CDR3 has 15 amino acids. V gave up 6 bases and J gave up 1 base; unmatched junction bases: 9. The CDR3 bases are TGCAGTGCAAAGGCGGCGGGAGGGCCCCAAGAGACCCAGTACTTC. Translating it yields CSAKAAGGPQETQYF.

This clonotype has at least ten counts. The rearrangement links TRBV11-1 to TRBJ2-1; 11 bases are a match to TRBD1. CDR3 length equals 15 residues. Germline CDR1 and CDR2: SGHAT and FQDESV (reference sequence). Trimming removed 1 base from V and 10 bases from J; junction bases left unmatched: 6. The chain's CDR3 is CASSLERTGGREQFF. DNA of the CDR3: TGTGCCAGCAGCTTAGAAAGGACAGGGGGCAGGGAGCAGTTCTTC.

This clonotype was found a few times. The CDR3 nucleotides read TGCAGTGCTAGGAATGCCAGTGGGGCCTGGAAAGGGATAGGCTCACCCCTCCACTTT. Translated: CSARNASGAWKGIGSPLHF. The chain has TRBV20-1 and TRBJ1-6; D may be TRBD1 (5 bases). Germline lookup yields CDR1 DFQATT and CDR2 SNEGSKA (reference sequence). The CDR3 is made up of 19 amino acids. Trimming left V 3 bases short and J 10 bases short, with 31 bases between.

Here the CDR3 DNA reads TGTGCCAGCAGCGCCCGGGAGGGGCGGTGGACTGAAGCTTTCTTT. This encodes CASSAREGRWTEAFF. The J gene is TRBJ1-1, the V gene TRBV9, with a weak D call TRBD1 (5 bases). V was shortened by 3 bases and J by 5 bases, with 17 bases between the two germline ends. The V gene's germline CDR1 is SGDLS and CDR2 YYNGEE. The CDR3 runs 15 residues. The variable domain in full, with the rest retrieved from reference TRBV9 and TRBJ1-1, is DSGVTQTPKHLITATGQRVTLRCSPRSGDLSVYWYQQSLDQGLQFLIQYYNGEERAKGNILERFSAQQFPDLHSELNLSSLELGDSALYFCASSAREGRWTEAFFGQGTRLTVV.

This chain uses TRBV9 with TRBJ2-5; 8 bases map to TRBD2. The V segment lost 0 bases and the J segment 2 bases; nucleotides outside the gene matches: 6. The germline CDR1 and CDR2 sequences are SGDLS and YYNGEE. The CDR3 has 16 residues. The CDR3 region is CASSVGGSGGQETQYF. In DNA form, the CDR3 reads TGTGCCAGCAGCGTAGGGGGAAGCGGGGGACAAGAGACCCAGTACTTC.

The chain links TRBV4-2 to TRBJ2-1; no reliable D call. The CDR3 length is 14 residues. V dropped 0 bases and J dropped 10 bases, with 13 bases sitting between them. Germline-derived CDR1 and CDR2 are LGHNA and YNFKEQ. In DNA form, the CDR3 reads TGTGCCAGCAGCCAAGAAGCCCGATCCTTCGAGCAGTTCTTC. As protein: CASSQEARSFEQFF.

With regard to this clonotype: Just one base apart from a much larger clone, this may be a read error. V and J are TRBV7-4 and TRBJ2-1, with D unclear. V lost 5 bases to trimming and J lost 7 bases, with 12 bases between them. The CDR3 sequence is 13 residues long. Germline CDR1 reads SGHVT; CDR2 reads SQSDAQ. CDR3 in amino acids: CASSRGWANEQFF. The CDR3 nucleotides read TGTGCCAGCAGCAGAGGCTGGGCGAATGAGCAGTTCTTC.